The next 30 T cell receptor beta chains were all read from a single sample in a study of early T cells in non-severe SARS-CoV-2 infection. Each CDR3 protein is one row after TCRdb ran MiXCR on the 5' RACE reads. This sample has 60,000 to 65,000 distinct CDR3 sequences, with approximately 9% found just once. Sequencing used whole blood. These receptors were taken from an adult who was a healthcare worker with PCR-confirmed SARS-CoV-2 infection or an uninfected control (not recorded which).

The chain employs TRBV9 and TRBJ1-1, with a possible D match to TRBD1 (5 bases). Germline CDR1 and CDR2: SGDLS and YYNGEE. The CDR3 covers 15 residues. The V gene lost 0 bases and the J gene lost 3 bases, with 12 bases spanning the gap. CDR3 sequence reads: CASSVEGQRDTEAFF. The CDR3 DNA reads TGTGCCAGCAGCGTAGAGGGGCAGCGGGACACTGAAGCTTTCTTT.

This clonotype was counted at least ten times. J is TRBJ1-1 and V is TRBV18; 7 positions match TRBD1. Germline V CDR1 and CDR2: KGHSH, LQKENI. CDR3 length: 15 amino acids. V trimming: 7 bases; J trimming: 0 bases; junction bases outside the gene matches: 8. CDR3 DNA: TGTGCCAGCTTCCCTCCGGGACAGATGAACACTGAAGCTTTCTTT. It encodes CASFPPGQMNTEAFF.

The chain couples TRBV7-9 to TRBJ2-3; 7 bases align to TRBD1. V lost 5 bases, J lost 3 bases, and 2 bases stayed unmatched. CDR3 length: 13 residues. From germline, CDR1 is SEHNR and CDR2 FQNEAQ (reference sequence). CDR3 loop: CASSPTGTDTQYF. CDR3 bases: TGTGCCAGCAGCCCGACAGGGACAGATACGCAGTATTTT.

The genes are TRBV12-3 or TRBV12-4 and TRBJ2-5; no reliable D call. The CDR3 has 11 residues. V lost 3 bases and J 5 bases, leaving 4 bases between the germline ends. Written as DNA, the CDR3 is TGTGCCAGCAGTTTCCGGGAGACCCAGTACTTC. Amino acids: CASSFRETQYF.

This clonotype came up many times. The chain uses TRBV12-3 or TRBV12-4 and TRBJ1-1; unclear D gene. The CDR3 extends over 12 amino acids. Trimming left V 2 bases short and J 6 bases short, with 7 bases between. The CDR3, as DNA: TGTGCCAGCAGTTTAACGAGGTCTGAAGCTTTCTTT. Translating gives CASSLTRSEAFF.

This clonotype was counted a few times. This rearrangement joins TRBV6-5 to TRBJ1-2; 7 nucleotides align to TRBD1. The CDR3 is made up of 15 amino acids. The trim removed 5 bases at V and 2 bases at J, leaving 8 bases unmatched. The germline V gene encodes CDR1 MNHEY and CDR2 SVGAGI. The CDR3 reads CASSTPDRVNYGYTF. The CDR3 DNA sequence: TGTGCCAGCAGTACCCCCGACAGGGTAAACTATGGCTACACCTTC.

This clonotype was seen at least ten times. The V call is TRBV7-2, the J call TRBJ2-3; the match to TRBD1 covers 9 bases. Germline V lookup: CDR1 SGHTA, CDR2 FQGNSA. CDR3 length equals 15 residues. With 3 bases clipped from V and 4 bases from J, the junction kept 5 bases outside the gene matches. The CDR3 here is CASSLETGGADTQYF. CDR3 nucleotide sequence: TGTGCCAGCAGCTTGGAAACAGGGGGCGCAGATACGCAGTATTTT. Using reference TRBV7-2 and TRBJ2-3 for the parts outside the CDR3, the full variable domain is GAGVSQSPSNKVTEKGKDVELRCDPISGHTALYWYRQSLGQGLEFLIYFQGNSAPDKSGLPSDRFSAERTGGSVSTLTIQRTQQEDSAVYLCASSLETGGADTQYFGPGTRLTVL.

This clonotype was counted a few times. The rearrangement links TRBV19 to TRBJ2-1, with a tentative D call TRBD2 (7 bases). Trimming cost V 5 bases and J 4 bases, with 15 bases left between them. Germline V gives CDR1 LNHDA, CDR2 SQIVND (reference sequence). This CDR3 is built from 15 residues. The CDR3 bases are TGTGCCAGTAGTGCCCGGCGGGGGCTTTACAATGAGCAGTTCTTC. It encodes CASSARRGLYNEQFF.

This clonotype has just a few counts. This rearrangement joins TRBV12-3 or TRBV12-4 to TRBJ2-5; 7 bases agree with TRBD1. The CDR3 length is 14 residues. J gave up 5 bases and V 7 bases, and 10 bases lay outside the gene matches. CDR3 nucleotide sequence: TGTGCCAGCACCCTCGTGACAGGGACGGAGACCCAGTACTTC. Translated, it gives CASTLVTGTETQYF.

The chain links TRBV30 to TRBJ2-3; TRBD2 agrees at 8 bases. After removal of 4 bases from V and 5 bases from J, the junction contained 8 bases not matched to a gene. This CDR3 has 14 residues. Looked up from germline, CDR1 is GTSNPN and CDR2 is SVGIG (reference sequence). CDR3 nucleotides: TGTGCCTGGAACGGGGGGGCTGTTGGAGATACGCAGTATTTT. Translating gives CAWNGGAVGDTQYF.

This clonotype has just a few counts. The V gene is TRBV13, the J gene TRBJ1-2, with D possibly matching TRBD1 (6 bases). CDR1 is PRHDT, CDR2 FYEKMQ, per germline (reference sequence). CDR3 length equals 14 residues. The germline V and J ends were trimmed by 6 bases and 2 bases, with 13 bases remaining between them. The CDR3 DNA reads as TGTGCCAGCAGGAAGACAGGACAAAACTATGGCTACACCTTC. It encodes CASRKTGQNYGYTF.

This clonotype occurred a few times. The rearrangement links TRBV20-1 to TRBJ1-1; 12 positions agree with TRBD1. This CDR3 is built from 16 residues. With V trimmed by 5 bases and J by 4 bases, 11 bases remained unmatched. CDR1 is DFQATT and CDR2 is SNEGSKA in the germline V gene (reference sequence). CDR3 nucleotides: TGCAGTGCTGCCCCGGGACAGGGGGCGGGGGGCACTGAAGCTTTCTTT. Amino acid sequence: CSAAPGQGAGGTEAFF.

This clonotype was seen repeatedly, ten times or more. The chain joins TRBV11-3 to TRBJ2-3, with TRBD2 matching over 9 bases. V shed 5 bases, J shed 6 bases, and the junction held 12 bases outside the gene matches. Germline CDR1 reads SGHNT; CDR2 reads YENEEA. There are 16 residues in the CDR3. CDR3 amino acids: CASSPTPGLAGDTQYF. CDR3 nucleotides: TGTGCCAGCAGCCCAACTCCGGGACTAGCTGGGGATACGCAGTATTTT.

This clonotype was observed a handful of times. The chain has TRBV7-9 and TRBJ2-4, with 11 bases lining up with TRBD1. Germline V gene data show CDR1 as SEHNR and CDR2 as FQNEAQ (reference sequence). The CDR3 extends over 16 amino acids. The V segment lost 3 bases and the J segment 4 bases; nucleotides outside the gene matches: 5. The CDR3 coding sequence is TGTGCCAGCAGCTTCTGGGGACAGGGGGGAAAAAACATTCAGTACTTC. As protein: CASSFWGQGGKNIQYF.

This clonotype came up a few times. V and J are TRBV10-2 and TRBJ2-7, with 8 bases aligning to TRBD2. With V trimmed by 2 bases and J by 2 bases, 8 bases remained unmatched. Germline loops: CDR1 WSHSY, CDR2 SAAADI. The CDR3 sequence is 16 residues long. The CDR3 nucleotides read TGCGCCAGCAGTGAGGGTCCTAGCGGGTCTGCCTACGAGCAGTACGTC. Its translation: CASSEGPSGSAYEQYV.

This clonotype turned up a few times. CDR3 loop: CASSLVVSLADPIAKNIQYF. In DNA form, the CDR3 reads TGTGCCAGCAGCTTGGTCGTCAGCCTAGCGGACCCAATAGCCAAAAACATTCAGTACTTC. The genes are TRBV5-5 and TRBJ2-4; 7 positions match TRBD2. Germline CDR1 and CDR2: SGHKS and YYEKEE (reference sequence). This CDR3 is 20 amino acids long. The trim removed 0 bases at V and 0 bases at J, leaving 15 bases unmatched. Filled out from reference TRBV5-5 and TRBJ2-4, the complete variable domain reads DAGVTQSPTHLIKTRGQQVTLRCSPISGHKSVSWYQQVLGQGPQFIFQYYEKEERGRGNFPDRFSARQFPNYSSELNVNALLLGDSALYLCASSLVVSLADPIAKNIQYFGAGTRLSVL.

The gene calls are TRBV27 and TRBJ2-3; D not certain. The CDR3 has 19 residues. CDR1 MNHEY and CDR2 SMNVEV come from the germline V gene (reference sequence). V was trimmed by 1 base and J by 1 base, leaving 21 bases between them. This CDR3 reads CASSLFVIWAPLGTDTQYF. As DNA, the CDR3 is TGTGCCAGCAGTTTATTCGTCATATGGGCCCCCTTAGGCACAGATACGCAGTATTTT.

This clonotype was recorded at least ten times. The chain combines TRBV6-6 with TRBJ1-4; D is perhaps TRBD1 (5 bases). This CDR3 is 14 amino acids long. CDR1 is MNHNY and CDR2 is SVGAGI in the germline V gene (reference sequence). V lost 0 bases to trimming and J lost 8 bases, with 10 bases between them. The CDR3 loop reads CASSYSTESEKLFF. In DNA, the CDR3 is TGTGCCAGCAGTTACTCGACAGAATCGGAAAAACTGTTTTTT.

This clonotype was observed a handful of times. The chain couples TRBV7-3 to TRBJ2-7, with D possibly being TRBD1 or TRBD2 (5 bases each). The CDR3 spans 13 residues. CDR1 and CDR2 from the germline V gene are SGHTA and FQGTGA. Trimming cost V 5 bases and J 5 bases, with 13 bases left between them. As DNA, the CDR3 is TGTGCCAGCAGCACGAGGGACGGGGACGAGCAGTACGTC. Its translation: CASSTRDGDEQYV.

This clonotype turned up a few times. The CDR3 DNA reads as TGTGCCAGCAGTTTAGGCCTCGGCAGGGAGGGCGAGCAGTTCTTC. Protein sequence: CASSLGLGREGEQFF. The J gene is TRBJ2-1, the V gene TRBV12-3 or TRBV12-4; the match to TRBD2 covers 7 bases. V dropped 1 base and J dropped 10; count of bases not matched to a gene: 10. The CDR3 extends over 15 amino acids.

This clonotype was observed at least ten times. J is TRBJ1-5 and V is TRBV19; D is possibly TRBD1 (5 bases). The germline V gene has CDR1 LNHDA and CDR2 SQIVND (reference sequence). This CDR3 has 13 amino acids. Trimming removed 4 bases at V and 11 bases at J, with 15 bases between. CDR3 sequence: CASSTTRGEAQHF. The CDR3 region has the DNA TGTGCCAGTAGTACCACCCGAGGGGAGGCCCAGCATTTT. Filled out from reference TRBV19 and TRBJ1-5, the complete variable domain reads DGGITQSPKYLFRKEGQNVTLSCEQNLNHDAMYWYRQDPGQGLRLIYYSQIVNDFQKGDIAEGYSVSREKKESFPLTVTSAQKNPTAFYLCASSTTRGEAQHFGDGTRLSIL.

This clonotype was counted a few times. This chain connects TRBV18 to TRBJ1-4; 7 bases fit TRBD1. V lost 3 bases and J lost 4; bases outside the gene matches: 5. Germline CDR1 KGHSH, CDR2 LQKENI. This CDR3 has 15 residues. This chain's CDR3 is CASSPRTGYNEKLFF. In DNA form, the CDR3 reads TGTGCCAGCTCACCTCGGACAGGATATAATGAAAAACTGTTTTTT.

This clonotype came up a few times. The chain recombines TRBV19 with TRBJ1-5, with a tentative D call TRBD1 (5 bases). Germline V lookup: CDR1 LNHDA, CDR2 SQIVND (reference sequence). The CDR3 totals 14 residues. V was trimmed by 6 bases and J by 6 bases, leaving 15 bases between them. The CDR3 loop is CASRMVGDGQPQHF. The CDR3 bases are TGTGCCAGTAGGATGGTGGGGGATGGTCAGCCCCAGCATTTT. Drawing the rest from reference TRBV19 and TRBJ1-5, the complete variable domain is DGGITQSPKYLFRKEGQNVTLSCEQNLNHDAMYWYRQDPGQGLRLIYYSQIVNDFQKGDIAEGYSVSREKKESFPLTVTSAQKNPTAFYLCASRMVGDGQPQHFGDGTRLSIL.

The V gene is TRBV5-1, the J gene TRBJ2-2; no clear D gene. The germline V and J ends were trimmed by 2 bases and 1 base, with 9 bases remaining between them. The CDR3 totals 15 residues. The germline V gene has CDR1 SGHRS and CDR2 YFSETQ. CDR3 amino acids: CASSLSDRNTGELFF. CDR3 sequence (DNA): TGCGCCAGCAGCTTATCGGATAGGAACACCGGGGAGCTGTTTTTT.

This clonotype was found many times. This rearrangement joins TRBV3-1 to TRBJ1-5; no clear D gene. Germline CDR1 LGHDT, CDR2 YNNKEL (reference sequence). The CDR3 is 14 residues long. With 2 bases removed from V and 3 bases from J, the gap between germline ends came to 8 bases. The CDR3 DNA reads TGTGCCAGCAGCCAATCGGGGTACAATCAGCCCCAGCATTTT. This encodes CASSQSGYNQPQHF. Full variable domain (remainder filled in from reference TRBV3-1 and TRBJ1-5): DTAVSQTPKYLVTQMGNDKSIKCEQNLGHDTMYWYKQDSKKFLKIMFSYNNKELIINETVPNRFSPKSPDKAHLNLHINSLELGDSAVYFCASSQSGYNQPQHFGDGTRLSIL.

V usage is TRBV2 and J usage is TRBJ1-3; weak D call: TRBD1 (5 bases). Germline CDR1 is SNHLY and CDR2 is FYNNEI. The CDR3 is 14 residues long. Trimming pared 2 bases from V and 2 bases from J, leaving 7 bases between. CDR3 nucleotides: TGTGCCAGCAGTGAACAGGGCACTGGAAACACCATATATTTT. This encodes CASSEQGTGNTIYF.

This clonotype was counted a few times. The rearrangement joins TRBV19 to TRBJ2-1, with D perhaps TRBD2 (6 bases). The ends were cut back, 3 bases at V and 3 bases at J, with 12 bases in the middle. Germline V CDR1 and CDR2: LNHDA, SQIVND (reference sequence). This CDR3 is 15 amino acids long. Here the CDR3 reads CASSIWGGDYNEQFF. The CDR3 bases are TGTGCCAGTAGTATTTGGGGCGGGGACTACAATGAGCAGTTCTTC. The whole variable domain, filled in from reference TRBV19 and TRBJ2-1, reads DGGITQSPKYLFRKEGQNVTLSCEQNLNHDAMYWYRQDPGQGLRLIYYSQIVNDFQKGDIAEGYSVSREKKESFPLTVTSAQKNPTAFYLCASSIWGGDYNEQFFGPGTRLTVL.

This clonotype was picked up a small number of times. The rearrangement uses TRBV7-9 and TRBJ1-1, with D unresolved. CDR1 and CDR2 (germline): SEHNR, FQNEAQ (reference sequence). The CDR3 consists of 15 residues. V dropped 5 bases and J dropped 4 bases, with 17 bases sitting between them. CDR3 in amino acids: CASSQDPYRGTEAFF. CDR3 nucleotides: TGTGCCAGCAGCCAAGACCCCTACCGCGGCACTGAAGCTTTCTTT.

This chain uses TRBV6-6 with TRBJ2-3; D is unresolved. The CDR3 runs 14 residues. Germline V lookup: CDR1 MNHNY, CDR2 SVGAGI (reference sequence). V dropped 2 bases and J dropped 2 bases, with 8 bases sitting between them. In DNA, the CDR3 is TGTGCCAGCAGTTACCTTTCCTCCACAGATACGCAGTATTTT. It codes for CASSYLSSTDTQYF.

This clonotype was recorded a few times. The chain combines TRBV7-9 with TRBJ1-2; unclear D gene. Germline lookup yields CDR1 SEHNR and CDR2 FQNEAQ (reference sequence). V was pared by 3 bases and J by 0 bases, with 11 bases between. There are 15 residues in the CDR3. The CDR3 nucleotides read TGTGCCAGCAGCTTTTCGTCGCCGGCTAACTATGGCTACACCTTC. Translated, it gives CASSFSSPANYGYTF. The full variable domain, its missing parts supplied by reference TRBV7-9 and TRBJ1-2, is DTGVSQNPRHKITKRGQNVTFRCDPISEHNRLYWYRQTLGQGPEFLTYFQNEAQLEKSRLLSDRFSAERPKGSFSTLEIQRTEQGDSAMYLCASSFSSPANYGYTFGSGTRLTVV.